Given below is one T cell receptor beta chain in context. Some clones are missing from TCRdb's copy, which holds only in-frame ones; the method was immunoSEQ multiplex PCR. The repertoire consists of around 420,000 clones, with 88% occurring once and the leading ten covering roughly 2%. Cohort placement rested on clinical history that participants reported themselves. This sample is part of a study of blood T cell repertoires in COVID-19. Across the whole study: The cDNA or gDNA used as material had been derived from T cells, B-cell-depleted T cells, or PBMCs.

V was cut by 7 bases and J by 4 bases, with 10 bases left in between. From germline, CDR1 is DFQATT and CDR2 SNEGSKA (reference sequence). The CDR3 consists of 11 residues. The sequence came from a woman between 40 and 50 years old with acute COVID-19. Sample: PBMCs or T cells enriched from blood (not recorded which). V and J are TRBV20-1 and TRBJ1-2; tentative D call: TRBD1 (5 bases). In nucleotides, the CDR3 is TGCAGTGGGAGACAGATCTATGGCTACACCTTC. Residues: CSGRQIYGYTF.